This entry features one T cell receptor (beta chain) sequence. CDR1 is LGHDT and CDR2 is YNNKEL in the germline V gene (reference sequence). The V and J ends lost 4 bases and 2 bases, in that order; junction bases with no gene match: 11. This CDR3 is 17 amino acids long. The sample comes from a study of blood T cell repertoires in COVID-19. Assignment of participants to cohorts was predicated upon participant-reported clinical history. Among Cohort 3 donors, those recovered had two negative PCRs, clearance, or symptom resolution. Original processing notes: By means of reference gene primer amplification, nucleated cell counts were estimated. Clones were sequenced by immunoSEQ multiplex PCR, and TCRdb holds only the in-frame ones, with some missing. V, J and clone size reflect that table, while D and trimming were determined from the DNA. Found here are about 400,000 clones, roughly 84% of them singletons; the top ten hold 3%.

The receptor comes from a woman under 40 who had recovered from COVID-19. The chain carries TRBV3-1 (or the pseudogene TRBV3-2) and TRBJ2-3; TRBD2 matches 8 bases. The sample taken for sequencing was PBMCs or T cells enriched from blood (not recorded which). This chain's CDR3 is CASSRIHGTSFTDTQYF. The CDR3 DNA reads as TGTGCCAGCAGCCGGATTCACGGGACTAGTTTCACAGATACGCAGTATTTT.